A few counts support the clone carrying this T cell receptor (beta chain). Its antigen is not identified. TCRdb re-called the 5' RACE reads with MiXCR, one entry per CDR3 protein. The sample has about 58,000 distinct CDR3 sequences; more than 5.5% are singletons. This specimen comes from a study of T cells after yellow fever vaccination. Whole-study results and caveats: In post-booster samples, most primary-vaccination clones reappeared (about 97% CD4, over 70% CD8).

The CDR3 contains 16 residues. Trimming at V came to 0 bases and at J to 1 base, leaving 2 bases not matched to a gene. CDR1 ENHRY and CDR2 SYGVKD come from the germline V gene. The sample consisted of CD8+ T cells sorted from PBMCs, taken on the day of the first yellow fever vaccination. The TCR was taken from a man between 18 and 29 years old who received the YFV17D yellow fever vaccine. The V and J genes are TRBV10-3 and TRBJ2-2; 7 bases map to TRBD2. CDR3 sequence (DNA): TGTGCCATCAGTGAGTCACGGGGGGTGAACACCGGGGAGCTGTTTTTT. Translating gives CAISESRGVNTGELFF.